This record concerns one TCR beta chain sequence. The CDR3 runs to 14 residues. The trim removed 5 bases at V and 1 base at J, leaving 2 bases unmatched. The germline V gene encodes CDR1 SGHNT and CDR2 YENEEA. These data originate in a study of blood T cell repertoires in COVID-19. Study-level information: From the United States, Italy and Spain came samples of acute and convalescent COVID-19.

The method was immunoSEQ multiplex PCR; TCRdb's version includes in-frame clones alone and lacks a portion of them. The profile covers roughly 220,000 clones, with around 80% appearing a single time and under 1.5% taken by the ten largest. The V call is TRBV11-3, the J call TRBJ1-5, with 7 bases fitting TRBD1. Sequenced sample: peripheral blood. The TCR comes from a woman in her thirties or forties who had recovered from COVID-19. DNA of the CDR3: TGTGCCAGCAGCCAGGGGGGCAGCAATCAGCCCCAGCATTTT. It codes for CASSQGGSNQPQHF.